This paragraph covers one T cell receptor (beta chain) sequence. Its antigen is still unknown. V gave up 4 bases and J gave up 9 bases; unmatched junction bases: 8. The CDR3 sequence is 14 residues long. CDR1 and CDR2 (germline): LNHDA, SQIVND (reference sequence). Profiling relied on immunoSEQ multiplex PCR, and the TCRdb table lists in-frame clones only, not all of them. In the table there are around 1.6 million clones, 98% of which are singletons. This specimen comes from a study of shared clonotypes between healthy human individuals. On the study more broadly: The plates for each donor numbered three CD4 naive, three CD4 memory, two CD8 naive and one CD8 memory. Study-level points and caveats: Of the naive CD4 clonotypes, about 5% were shared across a handful of donors. The sampled material consisted only of blood, and tissue repertoires are likely to differ.

This chain connects TRBV19 to TRBJ2-1; TRBD2 aligns across 8 bases. The sequencing input was naive CD4+ T cells sorted from blood. This sample's subset: CD45RA+ positively selected. This TCR was recovered from a man aged 25-45 years in good health. The CDR3 nucleotides are TGTGCCAGTAGTACGGGACTAGTCCTGGCTGAGCAGTTCTTC. It encodes CASSTGLVLAEQFF.